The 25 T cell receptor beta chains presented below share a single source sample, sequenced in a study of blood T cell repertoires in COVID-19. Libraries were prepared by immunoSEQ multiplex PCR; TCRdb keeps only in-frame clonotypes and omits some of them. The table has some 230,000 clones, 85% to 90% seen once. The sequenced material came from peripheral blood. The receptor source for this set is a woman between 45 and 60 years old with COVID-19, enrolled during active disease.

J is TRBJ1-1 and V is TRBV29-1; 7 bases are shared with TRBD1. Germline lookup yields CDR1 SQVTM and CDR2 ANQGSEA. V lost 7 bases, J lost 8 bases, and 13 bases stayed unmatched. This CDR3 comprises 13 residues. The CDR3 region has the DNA TGCAGCGCCGGGATCCGTACAGGGGCCGAAGCTTTCTTT. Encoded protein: CSAGIRTGAEAFF.

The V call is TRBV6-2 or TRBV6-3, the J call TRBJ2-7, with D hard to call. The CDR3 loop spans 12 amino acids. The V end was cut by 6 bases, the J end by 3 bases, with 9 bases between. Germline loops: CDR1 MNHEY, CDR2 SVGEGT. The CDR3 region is CASSSDNYEQYF. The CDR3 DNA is TGTGCCAGCAGCTCCGACAACTACGAGCAGTACTTC.

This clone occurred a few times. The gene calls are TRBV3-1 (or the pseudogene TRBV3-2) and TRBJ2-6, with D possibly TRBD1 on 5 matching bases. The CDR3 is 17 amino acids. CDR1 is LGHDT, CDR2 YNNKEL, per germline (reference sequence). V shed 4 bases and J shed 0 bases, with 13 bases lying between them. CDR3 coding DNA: TGTGCCAGCAGCCGAACGACAGTCCCCTCTGGGGCCAACGTCCTGACTTTC. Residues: CASSRTTVPSGANVLTF.

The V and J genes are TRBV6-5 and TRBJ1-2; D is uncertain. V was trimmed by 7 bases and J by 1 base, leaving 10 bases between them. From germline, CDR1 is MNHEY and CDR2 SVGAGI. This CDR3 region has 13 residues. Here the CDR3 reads CASTRNYNYGYTF. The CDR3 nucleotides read TGTGCCAGCACAAGGAACTATAACTATGGCTACACCTTC.

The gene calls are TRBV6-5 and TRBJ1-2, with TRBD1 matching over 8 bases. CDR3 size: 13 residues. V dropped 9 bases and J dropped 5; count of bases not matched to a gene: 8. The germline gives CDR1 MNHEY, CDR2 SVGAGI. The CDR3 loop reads CASRTGWEYGYTF. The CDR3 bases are TGTGCCAGTCGGACAGGGTGGGAGTATGGCTACACCTTC.

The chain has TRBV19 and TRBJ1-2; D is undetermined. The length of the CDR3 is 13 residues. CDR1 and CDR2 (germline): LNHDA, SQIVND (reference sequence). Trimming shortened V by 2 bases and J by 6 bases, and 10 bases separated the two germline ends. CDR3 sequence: CASSIIPGDGYTF. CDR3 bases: TGTGCCAGTAGTATAATTCCCGGGGATGGCTACACCTTC. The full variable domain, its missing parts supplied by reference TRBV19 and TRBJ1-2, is DGGITQSPKYLFRKEGQNVTLSCEQNLNHDAMYWYRQDPGQGLRLIYYSQIVNDFQKGDIAEGYSVSREKKESFPLTVTSAQKNPTAFYLCASSIIPGDGYTFGSGTRLTVV.

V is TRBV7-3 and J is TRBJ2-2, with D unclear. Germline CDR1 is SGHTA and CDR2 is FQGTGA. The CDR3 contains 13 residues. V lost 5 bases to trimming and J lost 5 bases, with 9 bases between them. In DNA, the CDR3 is TGTGCCAGCAGCCAAACGGGTACCGGGGAGCTGTTTTTT. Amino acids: CASSQTGTGELFF.

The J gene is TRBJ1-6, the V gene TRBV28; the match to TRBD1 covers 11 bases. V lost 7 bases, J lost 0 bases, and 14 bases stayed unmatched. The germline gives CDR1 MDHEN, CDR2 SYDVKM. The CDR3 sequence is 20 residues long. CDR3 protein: CASIAGGQGALSSYNSPLHF. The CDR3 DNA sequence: TGTGCCAGCATCGCGGGAGGACAGGGGGCCCTCAGCTCCTATAATTCACCCCTCCACTTT.

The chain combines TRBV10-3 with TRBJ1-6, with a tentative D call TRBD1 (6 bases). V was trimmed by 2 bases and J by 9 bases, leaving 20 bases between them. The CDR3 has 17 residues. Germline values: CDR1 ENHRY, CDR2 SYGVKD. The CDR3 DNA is TGTGCCATCAGTGAGGCCGGTCCGGAAAGGGGGTTTTCACCCCTCCACTTT. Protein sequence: CAISEAGPERGFSPLHF.

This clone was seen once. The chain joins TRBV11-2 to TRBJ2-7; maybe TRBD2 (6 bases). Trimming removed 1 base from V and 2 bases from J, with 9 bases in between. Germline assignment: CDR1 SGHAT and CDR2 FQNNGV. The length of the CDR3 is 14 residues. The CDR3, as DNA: TGTGCCAGCAGCTTAGGTGGGGGGACCTACGAGCAGTACGTC. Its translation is CASSLGGGTYEQYV.

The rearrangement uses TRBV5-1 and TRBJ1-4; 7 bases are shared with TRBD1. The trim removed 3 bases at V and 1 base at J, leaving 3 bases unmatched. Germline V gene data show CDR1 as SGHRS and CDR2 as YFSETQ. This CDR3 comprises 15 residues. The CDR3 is CASSSRTGTNEKLFF. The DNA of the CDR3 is TGCGCCAGCAGCTCTCGGACAGGAACTAATGAAAAACTGTTTTTT.

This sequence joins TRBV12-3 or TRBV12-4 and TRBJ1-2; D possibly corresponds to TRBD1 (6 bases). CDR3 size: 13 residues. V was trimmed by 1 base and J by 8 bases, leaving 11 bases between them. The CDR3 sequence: CASSLGTAMGYTF. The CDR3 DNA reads TGTGCCAGCAGTTTAGGGACAGCTATGGGCTACACCTTC.

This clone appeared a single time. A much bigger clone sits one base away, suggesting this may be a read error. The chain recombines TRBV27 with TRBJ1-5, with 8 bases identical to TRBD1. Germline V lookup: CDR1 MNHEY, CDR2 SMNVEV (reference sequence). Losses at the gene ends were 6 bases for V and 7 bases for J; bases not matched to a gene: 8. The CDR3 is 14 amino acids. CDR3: CASSNRDRNQPQHF. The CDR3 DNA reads TGTGCCAGCAGCAACCGGGACAGGAACCAGCCCCAGCATTTT.

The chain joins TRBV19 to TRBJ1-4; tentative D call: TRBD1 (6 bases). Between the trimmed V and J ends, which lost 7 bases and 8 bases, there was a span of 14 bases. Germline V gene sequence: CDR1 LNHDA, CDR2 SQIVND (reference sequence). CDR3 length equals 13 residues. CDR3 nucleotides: TGTGCCAGTAAGAACAGGGAGGGAGAAAAACTGTTTTTT. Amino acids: CASKNREGEKLFF.

The CDR3 DNA reads TGTGCCAGCAGCTCCCCGGACAGGGGCCACTATGGCTACACCTTC. Translating gives CASSSPDRGHYGYTF. The V and J genes are TRBV6-2 or TRBV6-3 and TRBJ1-2, with 9 bases identical to TRBD1. J was trimmed by 3 bases and V by 6 bases; bases with no gene match: 8. This CDR3 is built from 15 residues. Germline values: CDR1 MNHEY, CDR2 SVGEGT.

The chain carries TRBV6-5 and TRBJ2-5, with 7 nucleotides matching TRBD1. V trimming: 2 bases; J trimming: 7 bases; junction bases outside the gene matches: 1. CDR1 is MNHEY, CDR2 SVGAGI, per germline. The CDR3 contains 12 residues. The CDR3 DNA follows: TGTGCCAGCAGTTACAACAGGGGGACCCAGTACTTC. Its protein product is CASSYNRGTQYF.

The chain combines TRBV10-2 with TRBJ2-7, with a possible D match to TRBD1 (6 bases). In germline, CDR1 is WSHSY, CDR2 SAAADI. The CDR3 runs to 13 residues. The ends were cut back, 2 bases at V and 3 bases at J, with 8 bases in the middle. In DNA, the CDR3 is TGCGCCAGCAGTGAGAGGACAGTCTACGAGCAGTACGTC. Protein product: CASSERTVYEQYV.

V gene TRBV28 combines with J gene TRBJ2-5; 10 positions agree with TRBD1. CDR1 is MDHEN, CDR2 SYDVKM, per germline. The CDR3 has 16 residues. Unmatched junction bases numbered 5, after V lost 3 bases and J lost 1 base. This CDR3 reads CASSFRDRGTQETQYF. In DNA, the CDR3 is TGTGCCAGCAGTTTTAGGGACAGGGGAACCCAAGAGACCCAGTACTTC.

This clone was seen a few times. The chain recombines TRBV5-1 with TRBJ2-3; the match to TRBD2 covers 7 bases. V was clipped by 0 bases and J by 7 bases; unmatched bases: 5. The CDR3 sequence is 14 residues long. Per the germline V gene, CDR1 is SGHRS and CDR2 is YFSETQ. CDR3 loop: CASSLGTSENTQYF. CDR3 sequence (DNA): TGCGCCAGCAGCTTGGGGACTAGTGAAAATACGCAGTATTTT.

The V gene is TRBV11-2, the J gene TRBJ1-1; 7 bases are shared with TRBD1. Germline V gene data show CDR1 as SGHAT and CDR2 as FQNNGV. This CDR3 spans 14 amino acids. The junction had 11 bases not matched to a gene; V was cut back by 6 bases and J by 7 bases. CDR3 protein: CASRSTRGQNEAFF. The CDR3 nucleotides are TGTGCCAGCAGGTCGACCAGGGGACAGAATGAAGCTTTCTTT.

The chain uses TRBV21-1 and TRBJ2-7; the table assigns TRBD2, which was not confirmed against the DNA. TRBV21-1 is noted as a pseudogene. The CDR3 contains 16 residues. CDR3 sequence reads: CASSPSRAGGPIEQYV. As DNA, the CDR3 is TGTGCCAGCAGCCCTAGCAGAGCGGGGGGGCCGATCGAGCAGTACGTC.

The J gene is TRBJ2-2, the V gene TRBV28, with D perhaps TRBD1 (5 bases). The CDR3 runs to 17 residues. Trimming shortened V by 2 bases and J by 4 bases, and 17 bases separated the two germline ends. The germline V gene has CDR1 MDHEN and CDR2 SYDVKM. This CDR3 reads CASSLRGQGWGTGELFF. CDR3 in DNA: TGTGCCAGCAGTTTAAGGGGCCAGGGATGGGGCACCGGGGAGCTGTTTTTT.

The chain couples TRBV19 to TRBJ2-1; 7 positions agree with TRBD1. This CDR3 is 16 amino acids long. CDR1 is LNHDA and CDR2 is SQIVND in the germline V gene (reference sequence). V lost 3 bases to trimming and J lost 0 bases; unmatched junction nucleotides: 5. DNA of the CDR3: TGTGCCAGTAGTATGGAGGCAGGGGGCTCCTACAATGAGCAGTTCTTC. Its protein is CASSMEAGGSYNEQFF.

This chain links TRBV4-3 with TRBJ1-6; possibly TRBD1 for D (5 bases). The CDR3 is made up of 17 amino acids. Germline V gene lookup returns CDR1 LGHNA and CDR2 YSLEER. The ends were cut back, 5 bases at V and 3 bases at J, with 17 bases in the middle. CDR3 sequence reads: CASSNHPGGSYNSPLHF. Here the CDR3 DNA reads TGCGCCAGCAGCAACCACCCCGGGGGGAGCTATAATTCACCCCTCCACTTT.

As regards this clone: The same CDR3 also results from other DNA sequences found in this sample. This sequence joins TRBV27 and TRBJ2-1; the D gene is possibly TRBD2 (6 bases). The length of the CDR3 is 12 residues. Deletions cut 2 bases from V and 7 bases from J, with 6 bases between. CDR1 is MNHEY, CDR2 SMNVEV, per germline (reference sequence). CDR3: CASSLRGNEQFF. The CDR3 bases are TGTGCCAGCAGTTTACGGGGGAATGAGCAGTTCTTC.